These T cell receptor beta chains were read from a single sample in a study of T cell responses to AZD1222 COVID-19 vaccine. Some clones are missing from TCRdb's copy, which holds only in-frame ones; the method was immunoSEQ multiplex PCR. The repertoire includes more than 80,000 clones, around nine tenths of them detected once, and roughly 3.1% sits in the top ten. Sequenced material: peripheral blood, taken 28 days after the second AZD1222 dose. The origin of the receptors is an adult who received the AZD1222 COVID-19 vaccine. Both conserved end residues are part of each CDR3. A D gene is named only where the DNA matches it firmly. Expanded clones get a size class; other rows say once, few or many, or leave the size out.

>TRBJ2-3|NA|TRBV7-2|TRBD2
TGTGCCAGCCGACCCCCGGGAGCGGGGGGACCCTACAGCGGGGATACGCAGTATTTT
CASRPPGAGGPYSGDTQYF
>TRBJ2-3|NA|TRBV6-5|TRBD2
TGTGCCATCACTAAGGCGACTAGCGGGTTAGATACGCAGTATTTT
CAITKATSGLDTQYF
>TRBJ1-2|NA|TRBV9|NA
TGTGCCAGCAGCGTAGGACGAAGTCGAGGGACCCGTTCTGGCTACACCTTC
CASSVGRSRGTRSGYTF
>TRBJ1-1|NA|TRBV6-1|NA
TGTGCCAGCAGTGAAAGCTGGAACACTGAAGCTTTCTTT
CASSESWNTEAFF
>TRBJ2-2|NA|TRBV9|TRBD2
TGTGCCAGCAGCGCCCGGACTAGCGGGGGGGCTCGTACCGGGGAGCTGTTTTTT
CASSARTSGGARTGELFF
>TRBJ1-2|once|TRBV27|NA
TGTGCCAGCAGCCCAACAGGTGTCTATGGCTACACCTTC
CASSPTGVYGYTF
>TRBJ1-5|few|TRBV30|NA
TGTGCCTGGTCGAGGGATAGCAATCAGCCCCAGCATTTT
CAWSRDSNQPQHF
>TRBJ2-1|NA|TRBV5-1|TRBD2
TGCGCCAGCAGCCTCCGGCTAGCGGGGGGAAATGAGCAGTTCTTC
CASSLRLAGGNEQFF
>TRBJ1-2|NA|TRBV5-6|NA
TGTGCCAGCAGCTCCCGGGGGCAACCAGCTAACTATGGCTACACCTTC
CASSSRGQPANYGYTF
>TRBJ2-1|few|TRBV30|TRBD2
TGTGCCTGGGATGTTGGCGGGGGGTACAATGAGCAGTTCTTC
CAWDVGGGYNEQFF
>TRBJ2-7|once|TRBV12-3/TRBV12-4|TRBD1
TGTGCCAGCAGTTTCCGGGACAGGGAGGAGCAGTACTTC
CASSFRDREEQYF
>TRBJ2-3|NA|TRBV28|NA
TGTGCCAGCAGTTTGGTGGGACGGGGGTTGGAAACAGATACGCAGTATTTT
CASSLVGRGLETDTQYF
>TRBJ2-7|NA|TRBV11-3|NA
TGTGCCAGCAGCTTAGATCTCGGCTCTAACCAGTACTTC
CASSLDLGSNQYF
>TRBJ1-4|NA|TRBV11-1|TRBD1
TGTGCCAGCAGCCTACGACAGGGGGCCACTGAAAAACTGTTTTTT
CASSLRQGATEKLFF
>TRBJ2-5|NA|TRBV9|NA
TGTGCCAGCAGCGTAGCGAACAGTCAAGAGACCCAGTACTTC
CASSVANSQETQYF
>TRBJ1-4|NA|TRBV4-1|NA
TGCGCCAGCAGCCAAGTCTGGACGGCAACTAATGAAAAACTGTTTTTT
CASSQVWTATNEKLFF
>TRBJ1-2|NA|TRBV30|NA
TGTGCCTGGGCGCAGGGCCCCCCCGTCGGCTACACCTTC
CAWAQGPPVGYTF
>TRBJ1-5|NA|TRBV6-5|TRBD1
TGTGCCAGCAGGGCCGCAGGGGGACGTAATCAGCCCCAGCATTTT
CASRAAGGRNQPQHF
>TRBJ1-1|once|TRBV6-5|NA
TGTGCCGGTCAGGACGAAGAGAACACTGAAGCTTTCTTT
CAGQDEENTEAFF
>TRBJ1-1|NA|TRBV6-1|NA
TGTGCCAGCAGTGAGTCTACAGGTGTGAACACTGAAGCTTTCTTT
CASSESTGVNTEAFF
>TRBJ1-1|NA|TRBV12-5|NA
TGTGCTAGTGGTTTGTACGACAACGTAGCTTTCTTT
CASGLYDNVAFF
>TRBJ1-2|NA|TRBV13|TRBD1
TGTGCCAGCAGCTTAGTCCCGGGACAGTTCTATGGCTACACCTTC
CASSLVPGQFYGYTF
>TRBJ1-6|NA|TRBV3-1/TRBV3-2|NA
TGTGCCAGCAGCCAAGTCGGCGGAGCCCTCCACTTT
CASSQVGGALHF
>TRBJ1-2|NA|TRBV5-1|TRBD1
TGCGCCAGCAGCCCTGGACAGGGGATCTATGGCTACACCTTC
CASSPGQGIYGYTF
>TRBJ2-2|NA|TRBV5-5|TRBD1
TGTGCCAGCAGCTTGGGGACAGGGGGCGCAAACACCGGGGAGCTGTTTTTT
CASSLGTGGANTGELFF
>TRBJ2-5|NA|TRBV2|NA
TGTGCCAGCAGTGGGACTATCGGAATGGGGACCCAAGAGACCCAGTACTTC
CASSGTIGMGTQETQYF
>TRBJ2-2|NA|TRBV28|NA
TGTGCCAGCAGCCCTACGGGGGGAGGACAGGGATTAGGGAACACCGGGGAGCTGTTTTTT
CASSPTGGGQGLGNTGELFF
>TRBJ1-2|NA|TRBV6-5|TRBD1
TGTGCCAGCAGTTACTCGGCACAGGGGGCCGGTGGCTACACCTTC
CASSYSAQGAGGYTF